Listed below are T cell receptor beta chains from one sample, sequenced in a study of blood T cell repertoires in COVID-19. The protocol was immunoSEQ multiplex PCR, while the TCRdb copy is restricted to in-frame clones and leaves out a portion. The sample carries tens of thousands of clones, about four fifths recorded once. The sequencing input was peripheral blood. All receptors derive from an elderly man with COVID-19, enrolled during active disease. The CDR3 runs from the conserved cysteine through the conserved F or W. Clone size appears in some rows only: once, few, many, or a class for an expanded clone.

CASSFNRDSKNEKLFF,TRBV5-1,NA
CASSSLQGGETQYF,TRBV5-6,NA
CASSQDRDYGYTF,TRBV23-1,few
CASSPWTGDYEQYF,TRBV7-2,NA
CASSPPTSGSRNEQFF,TRBV5-1,once
CASSYSGRFTEAFF,TRBV6-2/TRBV6-3,medium-sized
CASSVGADNSPLHF,TRBV9,NA
CATSRDRGYSNQPQHF,TRBV15,NA
CASSPPSGLYGYTF,TRBV18,NA
CASRRSGGNTGELFF,TRBV6-5,NA
CASSLGSGHTAGELFF,TRBV5-1,NA
CASSLPLLAANEQYF,TRBV7-9,NA
CASSSLRTQYF,TRBV5-8,NA
CASSLWDRGGEQYF,TRBV5-4,once
CSVMDSWNEKLFF,TRBV29-1,few
CASSIGGQTDQPQHF,TRBV19,NA
CASSPRARTGTGGTDTQYF,TRBV7-3,NA
CASSPGTRDEQYF,TRBV18,NA
CASSPVTGNYGYTF,TRBV28,NA
CAWMGSGFMETQYF,TRBV30,NA
CASSGDRPNTGELFF,TRBV18,NA
CASSQVRASGANVLTF,TRBV14,NA
CASSFSTGGTAEAFF,TRBV5-1,NA
CASSYAPRATGVKLFF,TRBV6-2/TRBV6-3,NA
CASSLRAPTGDEQYF,TRBV27,once
CASSPLLETQYF,TRBV11-2,NA
CSVTPNYGYTF,TRBV20-1,NA
CASSLFVTYSGANVLTF,TRBV5-5,NA
CASSPGPGGAVGEQYF,TRBV2,NA
CASSVVGLAGGTSFTDTQYF,TRBV9,NA
CASSPERTAYGYTF,TRBV18,NA
CASSLGFWDRVETQYF,TRBV5-1,NA
CAWSRTSGYEQYF,TRBV30,NA
CASSQGRQAWDEKLFF,TRBV4-2,NA
CATSVPNTGELFF,TRBV24-1,NA
CASSRGIAGGPEFRNEQFF,TRBV4-2,NA
CASSWTDTRGQPQHF,TRBV7-2,NA
CASSLRARESPLHF,TRBV5-6,NA
CASSQAGGTGGTYGYTF,TRBV4-2,NA
CASSITFRGQQPGLAGGADTQYF,TRBV19,NA
CASSFGQLSYEQYF,TRBV6-5,NA
CASSPSGPGINQPQHF,TRBV7-2,NA
CASSQGQGAYEQYF,TRBV4-1,few
CASSLVTSGAYEQYF,TRBV5-1,NA
CASSPGASHGYTF,TRBV25-1,NA